One and the same sample provided the 14 T cell receptor beta chains below, sequenced in a study of early T cells in non-severe SARS-CoV-2 infection. TCRdb passed the 5' RACE reads through MiXCR, listing each CDR3 protein once. This sample yields about 77,000 distinct CDR3 sequences, of which approximately 9.1% are seen a single time; about 5.3% belongs to the top ten. Input material: whole blood. The origin of the receptors is an adult who was a healthcare worker with PCR-confirmed SARS-CoV-2 infection or an uninfected control (not recorded which).

A few counts support this clonotype. The rearrangement joins TRBV7-9 to TRBJ1-3; D possibly corresponds to TRBD1 (6 bases). This CDR3 has 14 residues. Trimming cost V 7 bases and J 2 bases, with 12 bases left between them. The germline V gene has CDR1 SEHNR and CDR2 FQNEAQ (reference sequence). CDR3 coding DNA: TGTGCCAGCACCATAGACAGGACTGGAAACACCATATATTTT. Its protein is CASTIDRTGNTIYF.

V and J are TRBV20-1 and TRBJ2-2, with D perhaps TRBD1 (6 bases). The germline gives CDR1 DFQATT, CDR2 SNEGSKA (reference sequence). Trimming stripped 6 bases from V and 1 base from J, with 12 bases between. The length of the CDR3 is 14 residues. The chain's CDR3 is CSARQDKNTGELFF. Written as DNA, the CDR3 is TGCAGTGCGAGACAGGATAAGAACACCGGGGAGCTGTTTTTT.

This clonotype was counted ten times or more. The chain links TRBV6-6 to TRBJ1-2; D is uncertain. The CDR3 consists of 15 residues. From germline, CDR1 is MNHNY and CDR2 SVGAGI (reference sequence). The ends were cut back, 5 bases at V and 1 base at J, with 14 bases in the middle. The CDR3 sequence is CASSRVQILNYGYTF. In nucleotides, the CDR3 is TGTGCCAGCAGTAGGGTACAGATACTTAACTATGGCTACACCTTC.

This clonotype was detected ten times or more. The rearrangement joins TRBV2 to TRBJ2-2; unclear D gene. Germline CDR1 reads SNHLY; CDR2 reads FYNNEI. CDR3 length: 15 amino acids. The V and J ends lost 0 bases and 2 bases respectively, with 7 bases between them. CDR3 DNA: TGTGCCAGCAGTGAAGCCGTATCAAACACCGGGGAGCTGTTTTTT. Its protein product is CASSEAVSNTGELFF.

This clonotype was counted at least ten times. CDR3 coding DNA: TGCGCCAGCGCGACAGGGAATAATTCACCCCTCCACTTT. This encodes CASATGNNSPLHF. This chain uses TRBV5-1 with TRBJ1-6, with 7 bases aligning to TRBD1. V shed 7 bases, J shed 5 bases, and the junction held 3 bases outside the gene matches. Germline lookup yields CDR1 SGHRS and CDR2 YFSETQ. The CDR3 consists of 13 residues.

There are many counts of this clonotype. V gene TRBV28 combines with J gene TRBJ2-7, with 11 bases lining up with TRBD2. The CDR3 has 16 residues. V shed 6 bases, J shed 4 bases, and the junction held 11 bases outside the gene matches. Per germline, CDR1 MDHEN and CDR2 SYDVKM. The DNA for the CDR3 is TGTGCCAGCAGCCCAGTCCCGGGACTAGCGGCTTACGAGCAGTACTTC. Translating gives CASSPVPGLAAYEQYF.

The V and J genes are TRBV28 and TRBJ1-1; the D gene is possibly TRBD1 (5 bases). This CDR3 has 12 amino acids. Germline CDR1 MDHEN, CDR2 SYDVKM. With 2 bases removed from V and 5 bases from J, the gap between germline ends came to 6 bases. In nucleotides, the CDR3 is TGTGCCAGCAGTTTAGGGACGACTGAAGCTTTCTTT. The encoded protein is CASSLGTTEAFF.

In this sample, this clonotype turned up many times. V usage is TRBV20-1 and J usage is TRBJ2-7, with D perhaps TRBD1 or TRBD2 (5 bases each). This CDR3 comprises 14 residues. The germline V and J ends were trimmed by 6 bases and 3 bases, with 18 bases remaining between them. Germline-derived CDR1 and CDR2 are DFQATT and SNEGSKA (reference sequence). The CDR3 sequence: CSAPKGTGDYEQYF. The CDR3 DNA reads as TGCAGTGCCCCGAAGGGGACCGGAGACTACGAGCAGTACTTC.

This clonotype was counted a few times. A much bigger clone sits one base away, suggesting this may be a read error. The V and J genes are TRBV28 and TRBJ2-5; D possibly uses TRBD1 or TRBD2 (6 bases each). The CDR3 runs 16 residues. Germline V gene lookup returns CDR1 MDHEN and CDR2 SYDVKM. CDR3 residues: CVSTPMGAPGGETQYF. Written as DNA, the CDR3 is TGTGTCAGCACTCCCATGGGGGCCCCCGGAGGGGAGACCCAGTACTTC.

This clonotype was observed a handful of times. The CDR3 nucleotides are TGTGCCAGCAGTTACGCCACTAGCGGACCTTACAATGAGCAGTTCTTC. It yields the protein CASSYATSGPYNEQFF. The chain couples TRBV6-5 to TRBJ2-1; 8 nucleotides match TRBD2. In germline, CDR1 is MNHEY, CDR2 SVGAGI. V lost 2 bases and J lost 4; bases outside the gene matches: 7. The CDR3 length is 16 residues.

The V and J genes are TRBV3-1 and TRBJ2-2, with D possibly matching TRBD2 (6 bases). Deletions cut 7 bases from V and 0 bases from J, with 15 bases between. Germline assignment: CDR1 LGHDT and CDR2 YNNKEL (reference sequence). The CDR3 runs 16 residues. As DNA, the CDR3 is TGTGCCAGCACCCGGACGGGCGGGACGAACACCGGGGAGCTGTTTTTT. It is translated as CASTRTGGTNTGELFF. Supplemented by reference TRBV3-1 and TRBJ2-2, the full variable domain reads DTAVSQTPKYLVTQMGNDKSIKCEQNLGHDTMYWYKQDSKKFLKIMFSYNNKELIINETVPNRFSPKSPDKAHLNLHINSLELGDSAVYFCASTRTGGTNTGELFFGEGSRLTVL.

Ten or more counts support this clonotype. The J gene is TRBJ2-7, the V gene TRBV20-1; tentative D call: TRBD2 (5 bases). Trimming took 2 bases from V and 6 from J, leaving 23 bases between them. Germline CDR1 and CDR2: DFQATT and SNEGSKA (reference sequence). The CDR3 consists of 16 residues. Written as DNA, the CDR3 is TGCAGTGCTAGACCCCTGAGGGCGGATCCGACCCGCGAGCAGTACTTC. Its translation: CSARPLRADPTREQYF.

A few counts support this clonotype. The CDR3 spells CASSQDPGNLWQFF. In nucleotides, the CDR3 is TGCGCCAGCAGCCAAGATCCCGGGAACCTTTGGCAGTTCTTC. The chain links TRBV4-1 to TRBJ2-1; D is perhaps TRBD2 (5 bases). CDR3 length: 14 residues. V was clipped by 0 bases and J by 12 bases, with 15 bases between them. CDR1 and CDR2 from the germline V gene are MGHRA and YSYEKL.

For this clonotype: A single base separates this from a much larger clone, so it may be a read error. The chain recombines TRBV3-1 with TRBJ2-7; the match to TRBD2 covers 8 bases. The germline CDR1 and CDR2 sequences are LGHDT and YNNKEL (reference sequence). The CDR3 extends over 13 amino acids. The ends lost 4 bases at V and 9 bases at J; junction bases unmatched: 8. CDR3 region: CASSPGLANGQYF. CDR3 nucleotide sequence: TGTGCCAGCAGCCCCGGACTAGCCAACGGGCAGTACTTC.